These 18 T cell receptor beta chains were all obtained from the same sample, sequenced in a study of T cell responses to AZD1222 COVID-19 vaccine. Here immunoSEQ multiplex PCR was the method, and the copy in TCRdb shows in-frame clones only, minus some. Altogether under 140,000 clones are present, roughly 90% being singletons, with the ten largest covering over 12%. Sequenced here: peripheral blood, sampled 28 days after the second AZD1222 dose. The origin of the receptors is an adult who received the AZD1222 COVID-19 vaccine.

This rearrangement joins TRBV7-2 to TRBJ1-5; D not certain. Per the germline V gene, CDR1 is SGHTA and CDR2 is FQGNSA. The CDR3 spans 13 residues. Trimming shortened V by 3 bases and J by 5 bases, and 8 bases separated the two germline ends. The CDR3 sequence is CASSLGFYQPQHF. The DNA for the CDR3 is TGTGCCAGCAGCTTGGGCTTTTATCAGCCCCAGCATTTT.

V gene TRBV10-3 combines with J gene TRBJ2-7; maybe TRBD1 (6 bases). V was shortened by 4 bases and J by 4 bases, with 8 bases between the two germline ends. The CDR3 contains 12 residues. CDR1 and CDR2 (germline): ENHRY, SYGVKD. Here the CDR3 reads CAISGQVYEQYF. The CDR3, as DNA: TGTGCCATCAGTGGACAGGTTTACGAGCAGTACTTC.

This clone was seen only once. The chain couples TRBV18 to TRBJ1-2, with D unclear. Germline CDR1 and CDR2: KGHSH and LQKENI. The CDR3 runs 13 residues. V shed 0 bases and J shed 7 bases, with 9 bases lying between them. The CDR3 protein is CASSPPSGFGYTF. CDR3 nucleotides: TGTGCCAGCTCACCACCCTCCGGGTTTGGCTACACCTTC.

The rearrangement joins TRBV7-2 to TRBJ2-7; D call uncertain. CDR1 is SGHTA and CDR2 is FQGNSA in the germline V gene. This CDR3 is built from 16 residues. Trimming cost V 2 bases and J 0 bases, with 14 bases left between them. CDR3 nucleotides: TGTGCCAGCAGCTTAAAGGTGGGTTCCTTCTCCTACGAGCAGTACTTC. This gives the protein CASSLKVGSFSYEQYF.

V usage is TRBV23-1 and J usage is TRBJ2-7, with D unclear. TRBV23-1 qualifies as an ORF whose function is uncertain. The CDR3 is 13 residues long. Between the trimmed V and J ends, which lost 0 bases and 5 bases, there was a span of 8 bases. The CDR3 nucleotides read TGCGCCAGCAGTCAATCTAAACCCCACGAGCAGTACTTC. Protein sequence: CASSQSKPHEQYF.

The chain carries TRBV3-1 (or the pseudogene TRBV3-2) and TRBJ2-5; D is unclear. The CDR3 has 15 amino acids. Germline V CDR1 and CDR2: LGHDT, YNNKEL (reference sequence). Trimming removed 4 bases from V and 5 bases from J, with 17 bases in between. CDR3 loop: CASSRKLTQWETQYF. Written as DNA, the CDR3 is TGTGCCAGCAGCCGGAAATTGACGCAGTGGGAGACCCAGTACTTC.

CDR3 sequence reads: CAAAGALYGYTF. In DNA form, the CDR3 reads TGTGCCGCTGCCGGGGCCCTCTATGGCTACACCTTC. This chain connects TRBV24-1 to TRBJ1-2, with D maybe TRBD1 (5 bases). V was cut by 12 bases and J by 4 bases, with 14 bases left in between. Germline CDR1 and CDR2: KGHDR and SFDVKD. This CDR3 has 12 amino acids.

The rearrangement links TRBV29-1 to TRBJ2-7; TRBD2 matches 11 bases. Germline-derived CDR1 and CDR2 are SQVTM and ANQGSEA. CDR3 size: 17 residues. The junction had 13 bases not matched to a gene; V was cut back by 6 bases and J by 0 bases. The CDR3 DNA follows: TGCAGCGTCGCGGCGCTAGCGGGAGGACCGAGCTCCTACGAGCAGTACTTC. Its translation: CSVAALAGGPSSYEQYF.

Only a few counts were recorded for this clone. This chain uses TRBV3-1 (or the pseudogene TRBV3-2) with TRBJ2-5, with D unclear. The CDR3 contains 15 residues. Germline values: CDR1 LGHDT, CDR2 YNNKEL (reference sequence). V was clipped by 1 base and J by 5 bases, with 14 bases between them. The CDR3 is CASSQAGGEYETQYF. CDR3 DNA: TGTGCCAGCAGCCAAGCTGGCGGTGAATATGAGACCCAGTACTTC.

The chain combines TRBV29-1 with TRBJ1-2; no reliable D call. Trimming took 1 base from V and 6 from J, leaving 15 bases between them. Germline assignment: CDR1 SQVTM and CDR2 ANQGSEA. CDR3 length: 14 residues. For the CDR3, the DNA is TGCAGCGTTGAAGGTTGGGGTTTTGCTGATGGCTACACCTTC. Translated, it gives CSVEGWGFADGYTF.

The V and J genes are TRBV27 and TRBJ2-7; possible D gene TRBD2, 6 bases. This CDR3 comprises 16 residues. Trimming cost V 6 bases and J 0 bases, with 18 bases left between them. Germline V gene lookup returns CDR1 MNHEY and CDR2 SMNVEV (reference sequence). CDR3 sequence: CASSEGSGYSSYEQYF. In nucleotides, the CDR3 is TGTGCCAGCAGCGAGGGAAGCGGGTACAGCTCCTACGAGCAGTACTTC.

The rearrangement uses TRBV18 and TRBJ2-7; 9 positions match TRBD1. The germline CDR1 and CDR2 sequences are KGHSH and LQKENI. This CDR3 has 14 amino acids. Losses at the gene ends were 3 bases for V and 5 bases for J; bases not matched to a gene: 5. Here the CDR3 reads CASSPSRDRDEQYF. CDR3 coding DNA: TGTGCCAGCTCACCGTCCCGGGACAGGGACGAGCAGTACTTC.

This rearrangement joins TRBV2 to TRBJ1-2; TRBD1 matches 9 bases. Germline-derived CDR1 and CDR2 are SNHLY and FYNNEI. Trimming took 6 bases from V and 7 from J; bases not matched to a gene: 6. The CDR3 spans 13 residues. CDR3 sequence: CASSTQGARGYTF. CDR3 nucleotides: TGTGCCAGCAGCACACAGGGGGCTCGTGGCTACACCTTC.

This clone has a handful of counts. The gene calls are TRBV7-8 and TRBJ2-2; 9 bases line up with TRBD2. The CDR3 spans 15 residues. V shed 8 bases and J 3 bases; nucleotides not matched to a gene: 7. Germline CDR1 reads SGHVS; CDR2 reads FQNEAQ. CDR3 amino acids: CASALGGGDTGELFF. CDR3 in DNA: TGTGCCAGCGCCCTCGGCGGGGGGGACACCGGGGAGCTGTTTTTT.

The V call is TRBV4-1, the J call TRBJ2-3, with TRBD2 as a possible D gene (6 bases). CDR1 MGHRA and CDR2 YSYEKL come from the germline V gene. V dropped 2 bases and J dropped 0 bases, with 12 bases sitting between them. CDR3 length: 16 residues. For the CDR3, the DNA is TGCGCCAGCAGCCAAAGGCGGGGAATGAGCACAGATACGCAGTATTTT. Its protein is CASSQRRGMSTDTQYF.

The gene calls are TRBV19 and TRBJ2-5; 12 bases match TRBD2. This CDR3 has 15 amino acids. The V segment lost 5 bases and the J segment 2 bases; nucleotides outside the gene matches: 3. Germline loops: CDR1 LNHDA, CDR2 SQIVND (reference sequence). CDR3: CASSPGLAGQETQYF. The CDR3, as DNA: TGTGCCAGTAGTCCCGGACTAGCGGGACAAGAGACCCAGTACTTC.

The chain has TRBV5-1 and TRBJ2-5; 11 nucleotides align to TRBD2. Germline CDR1 is SGHRS and CDR2 is YFSETQ. Unmatched junction bases numbered 8, after V lost 3 bases and J lost 1 base. The CDR3 has 17 amino acids. The CDR3: CASSSTSSGGSQETQYF. CDR3 nucleotides: TGCGCCAGCAGCTCAACTTCTAGCGGGGGGTCCCAAGAGACCCAGTACTTC.

The genes are TRBV6-5 and TRBJ1-1, with D perhaps matching TRBD1 (5 bases). V lost 7 bases and J 8 bases, leaving 14 bases between the germline ends. CDR1 and CDR2 from the germline V gene are MNHEY and SVGAGI. The CDR3 extends over 12 amino acids. CDR3 bases: TGTGCCAGCAAGTCAGGGTCACAGGAAGCTTTCTTT. Amino acids: CASKSGSQEAFF.